This T cell receptor (beta chain) was documented in a study of blood T cell repertoires in COVID-19. Study overall: Spain, Italy and the United States supplied samples that represented acute and convalescent COVID-19. In each case, the material was cDNA or gDNA derived from T cells, B-cell-depleted T cells, or PBMCs.

This CDR3 spans 15 amino acids. From germline, CDR1 is SEHNR and CDR2 FQNEAQ (reference sequence). The V and J ends lost 5 bases and 5 bases, in that order; junction bases with no gene match: 5. Authors' methods: It was from reference gene primer amplification that nucleated cell counts were estimated. Clones were read by immunoSEQ multiplex PCR, and TCRdb kept only the in-frame ones, dropping some. V and J calls plus clone size are reproduced from that table; the DNA served to infer D and trimming. Among roughly 200,000 clones listed, approximately 83% were seen once. Source material: peripheral blood. The TCR sequence derives from a man aged 50 or older with active or convalescent COVID-19. This chain uses TRBV7-9 with TRBJ2-5, with 13 bases that match TRBD2. CDR3 in amino acids: CASSDTSGGAETQYF. For the CDR3, the DNA is TGTGCCAGCAGCGATACTAGCGGGGGGGCTGAGACCCAGTACTTC.